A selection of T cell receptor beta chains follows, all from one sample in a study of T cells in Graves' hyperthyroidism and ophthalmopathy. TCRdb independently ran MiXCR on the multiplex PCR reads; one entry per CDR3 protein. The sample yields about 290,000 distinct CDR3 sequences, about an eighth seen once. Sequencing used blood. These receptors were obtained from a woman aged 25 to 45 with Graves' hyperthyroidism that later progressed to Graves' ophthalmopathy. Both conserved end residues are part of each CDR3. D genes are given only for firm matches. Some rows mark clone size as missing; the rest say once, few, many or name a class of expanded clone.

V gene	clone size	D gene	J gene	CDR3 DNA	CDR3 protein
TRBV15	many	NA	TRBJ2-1	TGTGCCACCAGCAGAGAGGGGCCGAATACCTACAATGAGCAGTTCTTC	CATSREGPNTYNEQFF
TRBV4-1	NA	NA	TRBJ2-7	TGCGCCAGCAGCCAAGATCCCCGACACTACGAGCAGTACTTC	CASSQDPRHYEQYF
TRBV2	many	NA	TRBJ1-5	TGTGCCAGCAGTGACGGTGGGGGAGGTCAGCCCCAGCATTTT	CASSDGGGGQPQHF
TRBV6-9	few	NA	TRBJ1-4	TGTGCCAGCAGTTATAAAGGGGCTCCTAATGAAAAACTGTTTTTT	CASSYKGAPNEKLFF
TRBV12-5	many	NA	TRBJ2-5	TGTGCTAGTGGTTCCCAAGAGACCCAGTACTTC	CASGSQETQYF
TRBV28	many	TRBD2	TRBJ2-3	TGTGCCAGCAGTCTGGGAGTAGCGGGAGGAAGCACAGATACGCAGTATTTT	CASSLGVAGGSTDTQYF
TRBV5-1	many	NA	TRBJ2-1	TGCGCCAGCAGCTTGACAGGAGCCTCCTACAATGAGCAGTTCTTC	CASSLTGASYNEQFF
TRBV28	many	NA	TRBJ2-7	TGTGCCAGCAGCCCCAGAGGCCTGGGTTTTGCCTACGAGCAGTACTTC	CASSPRGLGFAYEQYF
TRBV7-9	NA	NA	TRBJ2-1	TGTGCCAGCAGCCGGGAGCCGGGCAATGAGCAGTTCTTC	CASSREPGNEQFF
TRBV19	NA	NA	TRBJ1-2	TGTGCCAGTAGTATCGGCGGTGGCTACACCTTC	CASSIGGGYTF
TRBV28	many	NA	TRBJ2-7	TGTGCCAGCAGTTTAAGGTCTCACGAGCAGTACTTC	CASSLRSHEQYF
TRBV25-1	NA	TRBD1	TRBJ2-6	TGTGCCAGCAGTGAAAGACCCGGGACAGGGACCTCTGGGGCCAACGTCCTGACTTTC	CASSERPGTGTSGANVLTF
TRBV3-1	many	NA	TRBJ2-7	TGTGCCAGCAGCCAACCTCAGGGTTACGAGCAGTACTTC	CASSQPQGYEQYF
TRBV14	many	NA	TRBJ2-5	TGTGCCAGCAGCCAAGAACAGGTGGGGGAGACCCAGTACTTC	CASSQEQVGETQYF
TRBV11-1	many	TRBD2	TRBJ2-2	TGTGCCAGCAGACTCGGACTAGCGGGAGGAACCGGGGAGCTGTTTTTT	CASRLGLAGGTGELFF
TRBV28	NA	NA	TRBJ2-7	TGTGCCAGCAGTTGGGACAACAATTACGAGCAGTACTTC	CASSWDNNYEQYF
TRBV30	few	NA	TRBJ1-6	TGTGCCTGGAGTGTAATGGGAGGCCGGCCTTCACCCCTCCACTTT	CAWSVMGGRPSPLHF
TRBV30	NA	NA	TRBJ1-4	TGTGCCTGGGGTCAATCGAATGCACAACGAGAGTTTTTT	CAWGQSNAQREFF
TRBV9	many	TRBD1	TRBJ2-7	TGTGCCAGCAGCGGCGGGACAGGGAGGGGCGAGCAGTACTTC	CASSGGTGRGEQYF
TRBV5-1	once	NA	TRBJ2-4	TGCGCCAGCAGAGCAGATGAAAACATTCAGTACTTC	CASRADENIQYF
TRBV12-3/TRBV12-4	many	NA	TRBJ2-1	TGTGCCAGCCTGGGGGGCAGCTCCTACAATGAGCAGTTCTTC	CASLGGSSYNEQFF
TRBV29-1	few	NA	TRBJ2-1	TGCAGCGTTGAGTTGGGAGCGAACCGGTTTGATTTTAATGAGCAGTTCTTC	CSVELGANRFDFNEQFF
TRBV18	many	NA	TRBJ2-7	TGTGCCAGCTCACCAACGCCCACCTATTCCGAGCAGTACTTC	CASSPTPTYSEQYF
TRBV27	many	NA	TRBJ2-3	TGTGCCAGCAGTCGAATAGGCCGCGGGGCCAGCACAGATACGCAGTATTTT	CASSRIGRGASTDTQYF
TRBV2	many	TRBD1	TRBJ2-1	TGTGCCAGCAGAGGGACAGGGGCCAATGAGCAGTTCTTC	CASRGTGANEQFF
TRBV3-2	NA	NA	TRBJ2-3	TGTGCCAGCAGCCGATGGGCGGGGGGGCCAGATACGCAGTATTTT	CASSRWAGGPDTQYF
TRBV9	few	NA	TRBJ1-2	TGTGCCAGCAGCGTAGAGGCAGGGGCGGGGAGTGGCTACACCTTC	CASSVEAGAGSGYTF
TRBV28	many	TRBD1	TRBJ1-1	TGTGCCAGCGGCTTACAGGGGAGTGGTACTGAAGCTTTCTTT	CASGLQGSGTEAFF
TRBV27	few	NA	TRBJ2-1	TGTGCCAGCAGTTTATTTAGCGGTTACAATGAGCAGTTCTTC	CASSLFSGYNEQFF
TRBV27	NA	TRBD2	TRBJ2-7	TGTGCCAGCAGTTTATGGGCTAGCGGGAAACTCTACGAGCAGTACTTC	CASSLWASGKLYEQYF
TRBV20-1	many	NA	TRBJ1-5	TGCAGTGCTAGAGAAATGGGGGCGGAAAACAATCAGCCCCAGCATTTT	CSAREMGAENNQPQHF
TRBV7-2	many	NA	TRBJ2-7	TGTGCCAGCAGCCCAGGGGGGGTGGGCTCCGGAGGCGAGCAGTACTTC	CASSPGGVGSGGEQYF
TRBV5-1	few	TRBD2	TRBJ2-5	TGCGCCAGCAGCTCCGGACTAGCGGGCCAAGAGACCCAGTACTTC	CASSSGLAGQETQYF